This paragraph covers one T cell receptor (beta chain) sequence. This entry belongs to a study of blood T cell repertoires in COVID-19. TCRdb keeps only in-frame clones here, not all; method: immunoSEQ multiplex PCR. This repertoire shows about half a million clones, around 85% found once; its top ten account for around 7.9%. V dropped 3 bases and J dropped 5 bases, with 10 bases sitting between them. This CDR3 spans 13 amino acids. The specimen sequenced was PBMCs or T cells enriched from blood (not recorded which). The genes are TRBV12-3 or TRBV12-4 and TRBJ1-1, with D possibly being TRBD1 (5 bases). This clonotype was obtained from an older woman who had recovered from COVID-19. The CDR3 reads CASSLTVGTEAFF. The CDR3 nucleotides read TGTGCCAGCAGTTTGACAGTCGGGACTGAAGCTTTCTTT.